Listed here is a single TCR beta chain. The antigen is unknown. Germline values: CDR1 SGDLS, CDR2 YYNGEE. This CDR3 region has 15 residues. Trimming removed 4 bases at V and 8 bases at J, with 19 bases between. The data were obtained in a study of blood T cells in healthy people across ages. Study-wide background: There was about one barcoded beta molecule captured by template switching per two T cells. General observations from the study: Age advanced and TCR beta diversity per million T cells fell, roughly linearly. Expanded clonotype shifts may have been confounded, as the donors had an unknown CMV status.

Primed by a sample-barcoded 5' primer and a J-beta primer mix, a second PCR proceeded for 7 to 11 cycles. From the 5' RACE reads, TCRdb called clonotypes with MiXCR, one entry per CDR3 protein. This sample has approximately 580,000 distinct CDR3 sequences; around 24% occur once, and the top ten carry roughly 9.4%. These same data were also listed under a study on T cells of mothers and their children.

The sequence came from a boy aged 5-17 years in good health. The sample consisted of blood. This sequence joins TRBV9 and TRBJ2-1; D might be TRBD2 (5 bases). The CDR3 coding sequence is TGTGCCAGCAGCCTAGGTCCCGAGGGCCATGATGAGCAGTTCTTC. The encoded protein is CASSLGPEGHDEQFF.